These 5 T cell receptor beta chains were sequenced from one sample in a study of PD-L1 blockade in urothelial cancer. The repertoire was sequenced with immunoSEQ multiplex PCR; TCRdb's copy has only in-frame clones and lacks some. The sample holds some 20,000 clones, around 88% seen once. The sample consisted of PBMCs, taken around atezolizumab (anti-PD-L1) treatment. The origin of the receptors is a man aged 50 or older with urothelial cancer.

In this sample, this clone turned up a few times. The chain carries TRBV19 and TRBJ2-7; D is perhaps TRBD1 (6 bases). The V and J ends lost 6 bases and 6 bases respectively, with 12 bases between them. Germline values: CDR1 LNHDA, CDR2 SQIVND (reference sequence). This CDR3 spans 12 amino acids. CDR3 amino acids: CASSPGVSEQYF. The CDR3 nucleotides are TGTGCCAGTAGCCCAGGGGTCTCCGAGCAGTACTTC.

V is TRBV30 and J is TRBJ1-5, with D possibly TRBD1 on 5 matching bases. The CDR3 extends over 14 amino acids. Germline CDR1 is GTSNPN and CDR2 is SVGIG (reference sequence). The V end lost 2 bases, the J end lost 3 bases, and 11 bases lay between the germline ends. The CDR3 loop reads CAWSPGFPNQPQHF. In DNA, the CDR3 is TGTGCCTGGAGTCCAGGGTTCCCCAATCAGCCCCAGCATTTT.

This chain uses TRBV28 with TRBJ2-1; TRBD1 agrees at 9 bases. In germline, CDR1 is MDHEN, CDR2 SYDVKM. The CDR3 has 15 amino acids. V dropped 6 bases and J dropped 0; count of bases not matched to a gene: 3. Here the CDR3 reads CASRRDRVSYNEQFF. In nucleotides, the CDR3 is TGTGCCAGCAGACGGGACAGGGTCTCCTACAATGAGCAGTTCTTC.

This clone was counted once. V usage is TRBV2 and J usage is TRBJ2-7, with 16 bases fitting TRBD2. This CDR3 spans 16 amino acids. Germline V gives CDR1 SNHLY, CDR2 FYNNEI. V lost 6 bases, J lost 2 bases, and 4 bases stayed unmatched. The CDR3 is CASRGGLAGGAYEQYF. CDR3 DNA sequence: TGTGCCAGCAGAGGGGGACTAGCGGGAGGGGCCTACGAGCAGTACTTC.

The rearrangement links TRBV7-9 to TRBJ2-3; possibly TRBD1 for D (5 bases). The CDR3 has 12 amino acids. The ends were cut back, 5 bases at V and 6 bases at J, with 9 bases in the middle. Germline lookup yields CDR1 SEHNR and CDR2 FQNEAQ (reference sequence). This CDR3 is CASSTRVDTQYF. CDR3 sequence (DNA): TGTGCCAGCAGCACCAGGGTTGATACGCAGTATTTT. The whole variable domain, remainder taken from reference TRBV7-9 and TRBJ2-3, is DTGVSQNPRHKITKRGQNVTFRCDPISEHNRLYWYRQTLGQGPEFLTYFQNEAQLEKSRLLSDRFSAERPKGSFSTLEIQRTEQGDSAMYLCASSTRVDTQYFGPGTRLTVL.